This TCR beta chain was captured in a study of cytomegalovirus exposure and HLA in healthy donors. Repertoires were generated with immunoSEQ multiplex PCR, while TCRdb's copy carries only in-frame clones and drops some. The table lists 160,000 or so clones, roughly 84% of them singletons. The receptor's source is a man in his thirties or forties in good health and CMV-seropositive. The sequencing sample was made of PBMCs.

CDR3 in DNA: TGTGCCACCCAGGGTCAAGGAAACACCATATATTTT. Its translation: CATQGQGNTIYF. This chain joins TRBV28 and TRBJ1-3; a possible D gene is TRBD1 (5 bases). V was shortened by 10 bases and J by 4 bases, with 11 bases between the two germline ends. This CDR3 spans 12 amino acids. Germline values: CDR1 MDHEN, CDR2 SYDVKM.